This TCR beta chain was sequenced in a study of PD-1 blockade in classical Hodgkin lymphoma. Findings of the study overall: When set against healthy donors, newly diagnosed patients were reported to show lower baseline TCR diversity. Still unresolved is the cause of the repertoire differences, which may be disease activity or prior therapy.

V gave up 6 bases and J gave up 4 bases, with 18 bases separating them. Germline CDR1 is MNHEY and CDR2 is SVGAGI. This CDR3 is 15 amino acids long. Autologous stem cell transplantation was followed by relapse in every patient, and brentuximab vedotin exposure varied. Regarding this clone: Its matching antigen is unknown.

Using immunoSEQ multiplex PCR, the repertoire was profiled, and TCRdb retains in-frame clones only, with some absent. The table shows tens of thousands of clones, with 90% occurring only once. Specimen: peripheral blood mononuclear cells (PBMCs), collected at baseline. The origin of this receptor is a human donor with classical Hodgkin lymphoma. J is TRBJ1-1 and V is TRBV6-5, with a tentative D call TRBD1 (6 bases). CDR3 amino acids: CASRPGPGGGTEAFF. The CDR3 DNA reads as TGTGCCAGCAGACCGGGCCCCGGGGGCGGCACTGAAGCTTTCTTT.